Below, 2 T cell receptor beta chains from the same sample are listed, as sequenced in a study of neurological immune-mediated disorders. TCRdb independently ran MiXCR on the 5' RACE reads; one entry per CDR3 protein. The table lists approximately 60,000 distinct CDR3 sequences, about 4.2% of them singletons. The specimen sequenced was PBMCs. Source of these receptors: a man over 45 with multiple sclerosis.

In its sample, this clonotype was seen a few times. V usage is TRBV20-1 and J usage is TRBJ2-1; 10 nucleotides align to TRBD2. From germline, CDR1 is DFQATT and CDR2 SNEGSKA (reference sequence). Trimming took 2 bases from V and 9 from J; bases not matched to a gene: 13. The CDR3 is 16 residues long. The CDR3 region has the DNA TGCAGTGCTAGAAGGCTAGCGGGAGATCCTGTGGGTGAGCAGTTCTTC. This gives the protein CSARRLAGDPVGEQFF.

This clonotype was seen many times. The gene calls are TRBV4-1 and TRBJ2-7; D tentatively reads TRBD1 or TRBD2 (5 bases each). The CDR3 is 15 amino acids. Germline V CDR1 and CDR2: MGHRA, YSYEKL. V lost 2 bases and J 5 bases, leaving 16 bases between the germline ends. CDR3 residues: CASSQLGPPPDEQYF. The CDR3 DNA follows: TGCGCCAGCAGCCAACTGGGACCTCCCCCCGACGAGCAGTACTTC.